This paragraph covers one T cell receptor beta chain sequence. In the authors' methods: Estimation of nucleated cell counts relied on the amplification of reference gene primers. TCRdb's table, derived via immunoSEQ multiplex PCR, lists solely in-frame clones and lacks some. That table furnishes V, J and clone size, whereas the DNA furnished D and trimming. The sample records more than 35,000 clones, roughly 78% being singletons. This specimen comes from a study of blood T cell repertoires in COVID-19. Whole-study context: Italy, Spain and the United States were the sources of the convalescent and acute COVID-19 samples.

CDR3 length: 11 amino acids. In germline, CDR1 is MDHEN, CDR2 SYDVKM. The sequencing input was peripheral blood. The sequence derives from a woman in her 70s with acute or convalescent COVID-19. V is TRBV28 and J is TRBJ1-2; TRBD1 might be the D (5 bases). This CDR3 reads CAHRNMGGYTF. The CDR3 DNA follows: TGTGCTCACAGGAACATGGGAGGCTACACCTTC.